These 31 T cell receptor beta chains came from one sample sequenced in a study of blood T cells in healthy people across ages. A second roughly 7 to 11 cycle PCR used barcoded and J-beta primers. TCRdb itself ran the 5' RACE reads through MiXCR, one entry per CDR3 protein. The data show about 630,000 distinct CDR3 sequences, with roughly 20% seen just once and roughly 3.6% held by the top ten. The sample was blood. Receptor source: a man aged 65 to 79 in good health.

The V call is TRBV7-2, the J call TRBJ1-4; D remains ambiguous. The CDR3 loop spans 15 amino acids. The germline CDR1 and CDR2 sequences are SGHTA and FQGNSA. Trimming stripped 1 base from V and 11 bases from J, with 17 bases between. Written as DNA, the CDR3 is TGTGCCAGCAGCTTAGTAGGGCCCACCCCGGGGAAACTGTTTTTT. Amino acids: CASSLVGPTPGKLFF.

The sample holds one count of this clonotype. No conserved phenylalanine or tryptophan is present at the end of the CDR3, so a read error is the likely explanation. CDR3 DNA: TGCAGCGTGAGCTCAGGGGGGGAGCTGTTTTCT. Amino acid sequence: CSVSSGGELFS. This chain connects TRBV29-1 to TRBJ2-2; D perhaps matches TRBD1 (5 bases). The CDR3 length is 11 residues. Trimming stripped 6 bases from V and 8 bases from J, with 10 bases between. Germline-derived CDR1 and CDR2 are SQVTM and ANQGSEA.

This clonotype was detected ten times or more. The chain has TRBV7-8 and TRBJ2-5; D remains unclear. The V and J ends lost 0 bases and 4 bases respectively, with 9 bases between them. Germline assignment: CDR1 SGHVS and CDR2 FQNEAQ. The CDR3 loop spans 14 amino acids. CDR3 loop: CASSLAPKGETQYF. In DNA form, the CDR3 reads TGTGCCAGCAGCTTAGCGCCAAAGGGAGAGACCCAGTACTTC.

This clonotype was recorded at least ten times. J is TRBJ2-5 and V is TRBV7-9; D tentatively reads TRBD1 or TRBD2 (5 bases each). CDR3 length equals 14 residues. Germline CDR1 SEHNR, CDR2 FQNEAQ (reference sequence). Trimming shortened V by 1 base and J by 10 bases, and 16 bases separated the two germline ends. CDR3 sequence (DNA): TGTGCCAGCAGCTTAGTTGGGACCCCTAATCTCCAGTACTTC. Translated: CASSLVGTPNLQYF.

The chain couples TRBV9 to TRBJ2-7; D is ambiguous. The CDR3 loop spans 14 amino acids. Germline-derived CDR1 and CDR2 are SGDLS and YYNGEE. The V end was cut by 4 bases, the J end by 5 bases, with 16 bases between. The CDR3 bases are TGTGCCAGCAGCTTCCTAGGTAGCAGCCACGAGCAGTACTTC. Its translation is CASSFLGSSHEQYF.

A few counts support this clonotype. The chain links TRBV6-6 to TRBJ2-1; D possibly corresponds to TRBD1 (5 bases). Germline V lookup: CDR1 MNHNY, CDR2 SVGAGI (reference sequence). The ends were cut back, 6 bases at V and 7 bases at J, with 16 bases in the middle. The CDR3 is made up of 14 amino acids. The CDR3, as DNA: TGTGCCAGCAGGGACACTCTGGCTTGGAATGAGCAGTTCTTC. Protein sequence: CASRDTLAWNEQFF.

This clonotype has more than one count but fewer than ten. The chain joins TRBV4-3 to TRBJ2-2, with D uncertain. The germline V gene encodes CDR1 LGHNA and CDR2 YSLEER. This CDR3 spans 15 amino acids. The ends were cut back, 4 bases at V and 2 bases at J, with 11 bases in the middle. Here the CDR3 DNA reads TGCGCCAGCAGCCCCCGCAGCCTCAACACCGGGGAGCTGTTTTTT. Translating gives CASSPRSLNTGELFF.

The rearrangement links TRBV5-1 to TRBJ2-5; 8 bases match TRBD2. After removal of 6 bases from V and 4 bases from J, the junction contained 11 bases not matched to a gene. The CDR3 runs to 15 residues. Germline-derived CDR1 and CDR2 are SGHRS and YFSETQ. CDR3 coding DNA: TGCGCCAGCAAGTCTCGGGAGGGTTTTTCAGAGACCCAGTACTTC. This encodes CASKSREGFSETQYF.

This chain links TRBV12-3 or TRBV12-4 with TRBJ2-5, with D possibly matching TRBD2 (6 bases). The J call may not be correct, given that the DNA end is closer to TRBJ2-7. The CDR3 contains 13 residues. The CDR3: CASSLQLGGEQYF. DNA of the CDR3: TGTGCCAGCAGTTTACAACTCGGGGGCGAGCAGTACTTC.

This chain connects TRBV5-1 to TRBJ2-2, with D unresolved. Germline assignment: CDR1 SGHRS and CDR2 YFSETQ. This CDR3 contains 15 residues. V shed 5 bases and J shed 8 bases, with 19 bases lying between them. CDR3 coding DNA: TGCGCCAGCAGTTCCTCCGGGTCCTTGACTGGGGAGCTGTTTTTT. Translated, it gives CASSSSGSLTGELFF.

This clonotype has just a few counts. V is TRBV7-9 and J is TRBJ2-7, with TRBD2 as a possible D gene (6 bases). The germline gives CDR1 SEHNR, CDR2 FQNEAQ (reference sequence). This CDR3 spans 13 amino acids. V lost 1 base and J 7 bases, leaving 11 bases between the germline ends. CDR3 in DNA: TGTGCCAGCAGCTTAGACCCAGGGAGGGAGCAGTACTTC. Protein sequence: CASSLDPGREQYF.

This clonotype was seen a few times. The V call is TRBV6-1, the J call TRBJ1-1; D is uncertain. Germline lookup yields CDR1 MNHNS and CDR2 SASEGT. V was shortened by 1 base and J by 1 base, with 7 bases between the two germline ends. The CDR3 contains 14 residues. The CDR3: CASSEVYGNTEAFF. CDR3 sequence (DNA): TGTGCCAGCAGTGAAGTTTACGGGAACACTGAAGCTTTCTTT.

This clonotype was found a few times. The V call is TRBV27, the J call TRBJ2-2; a weak D match, TRBD1 (5 bases). V dropped 0 bases and J dropped 5 bases, with 7 bases sitting between them. The CDR3 spans 14 residues. Germline V gene sequence: CDR1 MNHEY, CDR2 SMNVEV (reference sequence). Written as DNA, the CDR3 is TGTGCCAGCAGTTTATCGCAGGGAACCGGGGAGCTGTTTTTT. It encodes CASSLSQGTGELFF.

This clonotype was seen many times. The chain carries TRBV7-6 and TRBJ2-5; D is perhaps TRBD2 (6 bases). The J call is in doubt because the DNA end fits TRBJ2-1 better. Germline V CDR1 and CDR2: SGHVS, FNYEAQ. This CDR3 contains 15 residues. CDR3 sequence reads: CASSLFSGTDNEQFF. The CDR3 DNA sequence: TGTGCCAGCAGCTTATTTTCTGGGACTGACAATGAGCAGTTCTTC.

The chain joins TRBV10-3 to TRBJ2-5; TRBD1 aligns across 9 bases. The J call may be mistaken, given a closer DNA end match to TRBJ2-1. The CDR3 is 12 amino acids. The germline V gene encodes CDR1 ENHRY and CDR2 SYGVKD. CDR3 residues: CAISGTGEEQFF. CDR3 DNA: TGTGCCATCAGTGGGACAGGGGAAGAGCAGTTCTTC.

This clonotype showed up just a few times. The genes are TRBV28 and TRBJ1-5; D possibly corresponds to TRBD1 (5 bases). Trimming removed 3 bases at V and 6 bases at J, with 15 bases between. Germline values: CDR1 MDHEN, CDR2 SYDVKM. This CDR3 has 15 amino acids. Written as DNA, the CDR3 is TGTGCCAGCAGTTTCGGCGGGGCAGGCGCTCAGCCCCAGCATTTT. Translation: CASSFGGAGAQPQHF.

As regards this clonotype: The junction departs from the called germline gene at one end, perhaps through a read error. J is TRBJ2-1 and V is TRBV7-7; TRBD2 matches 15 bases. The CDR3 spans 20 residues. Looked up from germline, CDR1 is SSHAT and CDR2 is FNYEAQ (reference sequence). CDR3 nucleotide sequence: TGTGCTAGCAGCCCACTCCAGGGACTAGCGGGAGGAGGGACCTACAATGAGCAGTTCTTC. Its protein is CASSPLQGLAGGGTYNEQFF.

This clonotype has only a few counts. The chain's CDR3 is CSARVQGAMNTEAFF. CDR3 DNA: TGCAGTGCTAGAGTACAGGGGGCGATGAACACTGAAGCTTTCTTT. The chain recombines TRBV20-1 with TRBJ1-1; 9 nucleotides match TRBD1. Germline values: CDR1 DFQATT, CDR2 SNEGSKA (reference sequence). The V gene end was trimmed by 1 base and the J gene end by 0 bases; junction bases not matched to a gene: 3. The CDR3 consists of 15 residues.

In the case of this clonotype: One end of the junction varies from germline; a read error may be responsible. The chain combines TRBV4-3 with TRBJ2-1; 12 nucleotides line up with TRBD2. In germline, CDR1 is LGHNA, CDR2 YSLEER. There are 17 residues in the CDR3. CDR3 sequence: CASGQFSLAGGYNEQFF. CDR3 bases: TGCGCCAGCGGCCAATTTTCACTAGCGGGGGGCTACAATGAGCAGTTCTTC.

V usage is TRBV10-1 and J usage is TRBJ2-1; 13 nucleotides agree with TRBD2. The J call may not be correct, given that the DNA end is closer to TRBJ2-5. Per germline, CDR1 WNHNN and CDR2 SYGVQD (reference sequence). This CDR3 spans 16 amino acids. The CDR3 spells CASSDGLAGDKETQYF. The CDR3 nucleotides read TGCGCCAGCAGTGATGGACTAGCGGGAGATAAAGAGACCCAGTACTTC.

The chain has TRBV7-2 and TRBJ2-5; 10 bases agree with TRBD1. The V and J ends lost 4 bases and 2 bases, in that order; junction bases with no gene match: 4. Germline-derived CDR1 and CDR2 are SGHTA and FQGNSA. This CDR3 is built from 15 residues. CDR3 in amino acids: CASSWDRGGQETQYF. CDR3 coding DNA: TGTGCCAGCAGCTGGGACAGGGGTGGGCAAGAGACCCAGTACTTC.

This clonotype has more than one count but fewer than ten. The V call is TRBV24-1, the J call TRBJ2-1; D is perhaps TRBD2 (6 bases). The CDR3 sequence is 16 residues long. Trimming shortened V by 4 bases and J by 6 bases, and 18 bases separated the two germline ends. Germline V gives CDR1 KGHDR, CDR2 SFDVKD. The CDR3 DNA is TGTGCCACCAGTGAGCCCGGGACTCAATCCATCAATGAGCAGTTCTTC. Amino acids: CATSEPGTQSINEQFF.

The sample holds a few counts of this clonotype. The rearrangement uses TRBV9 and TRBJ2-1, with D maybe TRBD1 (6 bases). The J call may be in error: the DNA end matches TRBJ2-7 better. CDR3 length equals 15 residues. Germline-derived CDR1 and CDR2 are SGDLS and YYNGEE. CDR3 bases: TGTGCCAGCAGCGGCGAGGACAGTTCCCGTTACGAGCAGTACTTC. It codes for CASSGEDSSRYEQYF.

This clonotype was seen more than once but under ten times. The rearrangement uses TRBV29-1 and TRBJ1-1, with D unresolved. Trimming removed 4 bases at V and 3 bases at J, with 12 bases between. From germline, CDR1 is SQVTM and CDR2 ANQGSEA. This CDR3 spans 13 amino acids. CDR3 DNA sequence: TGCAGCGTTGCCGGGAGATCGGACACTGAAGCTTTCTTT. Its translation is CSVAGRSDTEAFF.

This chain joins TRBV7-9 and TRBJ1-2; 7 bases line up with TRBD1. Germline loops: CDR1 SEHNR, CDR2 FQNEAQ (reference sequence). Unmatched junction bases numbered 13, after V lost 5 bases and J lost 4 bases. CDR3 length: 16 residues. The chain's CDR3 is CASSPRTGPLAYGYTF. CDR3 sequence (DNA): TGTGCCAGCAGCCCTCGGACAGGCCCTCTAGCCTATGGCTACACCTTC.

The chain carries TRBV4-3 and TRBJ1-1, with TRBD1 identical over 11 bases. The CDR3 loop spans 13 amino acids. The V and J ends lost 4 bases and 8 bases, in that order; junction bases with no gene match: 3. Looked up from germline, CDR1 is LGHNA and CDR2 is YSLEER. The CDR3 region has the DNA TGCGCCAGCAGCCGCTGGACAGGGGGCGAAGCTTTCTTT. Translated: CASSRWTGGEAFF.

The genes are TRBV6-2 or TRBV6-3 and TRBJ2-3; no firm D call. Germline-derived CDR1 and CDR2 are MNHEY and SVGEGT. Between the trimmed V and J ends, which lost 3 bases and 6 bases, there was a span of 10 bases. The CDR3 runs 13 residues. The CDR3 DNA reads as TGTGCCAGCAGTTATCCCCCAGCGGATACGCAGTATTTT. It specifies CASSYPPADTQYF.

The J gene is TRBJ2-5, the V gene TRBV2, with D perhaps matching TRBD2 (6 bases). V lost 6 bases and J 6 bases, leaving 20 bases between the germline ends. This CDR3 comprises 15 residues. The germline gives CDR1 SNHLY, CDR2 FYNNEI. CDR3 sequence: CASSERGSLGKTQYF. CDR3 DNA: TGTGCCAGCAGCGAACGGGGGAGCTTGGGAAAGACCCAGTACTTC.

This clonotype was counted many times. This sequence joins TRBV7-8 and TRBJ2-1, with 7 nucleotides matching TRBD2. The CDR3 spans 13 residues. V was pared by 4 bases and J by 7 bases, with 4 bases of the junction left unmatched. Germline CDR1 reads SGHVS; CDR2 reads FQNEAQ. DNA of the CDR3: TGTGCCAGCAGCTCCGATAGCGGGAATGAGCAGTTCTTC. Amino acids: CASSSDSGNEQFF.

This clonotype was picked up a small number of times. This chain joins TRBV2 and TRBJ2-5, with D uncertain. Germline CDR1 is SNHLY and CDR2 is FYNNEI. Between the trimmed V and J ends, which lost 5 bases and 2 bases, there was a span of 9 bases. The CDR3 loop spans 13 amino acids. CDR3 region: CASSRLEQETQYF. The CDR3 DNA reads TGTGCCAGCAGTCGGCTAGAGCAAGAGACCCAGTACTTC.

Only a few counts were recorded for this clonotype. V is TRBV18 and J is TRBJ1-5; D gene unclear. This CDR3 spans 16 amino acids. The V gene's germline CDR1 is KGHSH and CDR2 LQKENI. Trimming took off 1 base at V and 3 bases at J, with 13 bases between the two ends. CDR3 in amino acids: CASSPLGSGSNQPQHF. The CDR3 nucleotides read TGTGCCAGCTCACCACTCGGGTCAGGTTCCAATCAGCCCCAGCATTTT.